This TCR beta chain was captured in a study of blood T cell repertoires in COVID-19 (dated by TCRdb to 2018 to 2020). In the study overall: Samples from collaborators originated in the United States, Italy and Spain and spanned both the acute and convalescent phases of COVID-19. The prospective study material was composed of cDNA or gDNA derived from T cells, B-cell-depleted T cells, or PBMCs. Subjects who had been exposed to COVID-19, were actively infected with it, or had recovered from it provided the deeply sampled blood TCRbeta repertoires that made up the dataset. The repertoires were made available in a free public database intended to serve as a resource for research on the immune response to SARS-CoV-2. Samples were obtained from the ongoing ImmuneRACE study (first 160 participants) and from 1,000 to 1,500 subjects provided by 6 global collaborators. Sample metadata almost always included a de-identified subject ID, COVID-19 status, age in years and sex. HLA class I and class II types, where available, came from metadata supplied by the sample provider rather than from assay-based typing.

Beyond this particular receptor, the publication reports: The quantity of clinical and demographic metadata differed by source and by participant and was supplied without curation.

Comments on this clone: No antigen is known for it. There are no base qualities to consult, and no much larger clone falls within one base.

TCRbeta CDR3 regions were amplified from genomic DNA using the immunoSEQ Assay, a bias-controlled multiplex PCR. From the authors' description of their analysis: The number of nucleated cells in each sample was estimated by amplification of reference gene primers within the assay. To quantify the absolute abundance of each unique TCRbeta CDR3 rearrangement, sequence reads were collapsed and filtered. Productive Simpson clonality was computed per sample as the square root of Simpson's diversity index over productive rearrangements. TCRdb took over this immuneACCESS table, retaining in-frame rearrangements with V and J assigned. Such tables are incomplete; in checked studies, under half of the missing clones stem from an unresolved V gene, and the remainder is unexplained. The V and J calls and clone size were taken over from that table, and D and trimming were inferred from the DNA. Here the sample has just over 250,000 clones; about 91% occur a single time. Roughly 2.7% of the sample is taken by the ten largest.

In Seattle, one collaborating source enrolled patients while the infection was active and tracked those patients longitudinally over the course of disease. The collaborating institutions used their own protocols to collect whole blood in K2EDTA tubes. Collaborator samples were shipped for TCRbeta analysis as frozen whole blood, isolated PBMCs, or DNA extracted from either sample type. The CDR3 goes from the cysteine to the phenylalanine over 17 residues. The CDR3 DNA has 51 bases and is translated from base 1. The junction shows trimming of 0 bases on V and 7 bases on J, and the gene matches do not reach 9 bases of it. CDR1 and CDR2 are read off the germline V gene as LGHNA and YSLEER.

This receptor was obtained from a person aged 18 to 30 with COVID-19, enrolled during active disease. Recombination joined TRBV4-3 with TRBJ2-2, with 9 bases in between that match TRBD2. Sample: peripheral blood. In nucleotides, the sequence is TGCGCCAGCAGCCAAGAGGCGGGAGGGCCCCATCACGGGGAGCTGTTTTTT. Protein translation: CASSQEAGGPHHGELFF.